This T cell receptor (beta chain) was sequenced during a study of metastatic and nonmetastatic thyroid tumors. TCRdb re-clonotyped the PCR reads via MiXCR. Counted here are 35,000 to 40,000 clones, about 30% occurring once; the ten biggest clones make up around 9.9%. Each patient went into thyroid surgery without having received any treatment. Relative to its sample, this clone is medium-sized. The V and J ends lost 1 base and 5 bases respectively, with 12 bases between them. Germline V lookup: CDR1 DFQATT, CDR2 SNEGSKA (reference sequence). The CDR3 is made up of 13 amino acids. This sequence originates from a male donor with papillary thyroid cancer or a benign thyroid nodule (not recorded which). Some clones in this sample may be carry-over from other donors' samples. The chain employs TRBV20-1 and TRBJ2-7, with no clear D. Sequencing was carried out using blood. The CDR3 reads CSARGPDDHEQYF. CDR3 nucleotide sequence: TGCAGTGCTAGAGGCCCTGACGACCACGAGCAGTACTTC.